The 9 T cell receptor beta chains reported below all come from one sample, sequenced in a study of T cells in Graves' hyperthyroidism and ophthalmopathy. Amplification targeted TCR beta CDR3 regions from RNA transcripts. During a first-round RT-PCR of the TCR CDR3, the HTBI primer set was used. TCRdb reprocessed the multiplex PCR reads with MiXCR, giving one entry per CDR3 protein. The table shows fewer than 650,000 distinct CDR3 sequences, with 35% to 50% occurring only once. Sequencing was performed on peripheral blood or thyroid tissue (not recorded which). The receptor source for this set is an adult woman with Graves' disease, either hyperthyroidism or ophthalmopathy (not recorded which).

This clonotype turned up a few times. This chain links TRBV13 with TRBJ2-2, with D unresolved. Germline assignment: CDR1 PRHDT and CDR2 FYEKMQ (reference sequence). V lost 5 bases and J lost 5, with 18 bases in between. The CDR3 contains 16 residues. The CDR3 here is CASSQDGRRDTGELFF. The DNA for the CDR3 is TGTGCCAGCAGCCAAGACGGGCGAAGGGATACCGGGGAGCTGTTTTTT.

This clonotype was found many times. The rearrangement uses TRBV5-4 and TRBJ2-7; 10 nucleotides agree with TRBD2. The CDR3 has 16 amino acids. Trimming took 3 bases from V and 6 from J; bases not matched to a gene: 12. Germline CDR1 is SGHNT and CDR2 is YYREEE (reference sequence). CDR3 coding DNA: TGTGCCAGCAGCTCCCTAGGGGCTAGCGGGAGCGTCGAGCAGTACTTC. This gives the protein CASSSLGASGSVEQYF.

The chain has TRBV12-3 or TRBV12-4 and TRBJ2-7; no firm D call. V was clipped by 2 bases and J by 3 bases, with 8 bases between them. The CDR3 covers 13 residues. CDR3: CASSLTAHYEQYF. In DNA form, the CDR3 reads TGTGCCAGCAGTTTAACAGCGCACTACGAGCAGTACTTC.

There are many counts of this clonotype. The rearrangement uses TRBV20-1 and TRBJ1-1; no reliable D call. This CDR3 spans 14 amino acids. The germline V gene encodes CDR1 DFQATT and CDR2 SNEGSKA (reference sequence). Trimming took 3 bases from V and 0 from J, leaving 11 bases between them. The chain's CDR3 is CSASAGTMNTEAFF. The CDR3 nucleotides read TGCAGTGCTAGTGCCGGAACCATGAACACTGAAGCTTTCTTT.

This clonotype was recorded at least ten times. The chain uses TRBV4-1 and TRBJ2-7, with D possibly TRBD2 on 5 matching bases. Germline V gene lookup returns CDR1 MGHRA and CDR2 YSYEKL. This CDR3 region has 13 residues. The V and J ends lost 2 bases and 9 bases respectively, with 14 bases between them. CDR3 sequence (DNA): TGCGCCAGCAGCCAATACCTAGCCTTAAGGCAGTACTTC. Its protein product is CASSQYLALRQYF.

The table lists this clonotype with a few counts. A much larger clonotype is one base distant, so this may be a read error. The V call is TRBV7-8, the J call TRBJ2-7, with a possible D match to TRBD2 (5 bases). Trimming removed 0 bases from V and 2 bases from J, with 14 bases in between. CDR1 is SGHVS and CDR2 is FQNEAQ in the germline V gene. The CDR3 runs 16 residues. The CDR3 here is CASSLAAGYGAYEQYF. Here the CDR3 DNA reads TGTGCCAGCAGCTTAGCGGCAGGTTACGGGGCCTACGAGCAGTACTTC.

The chain combines TRBV7-2 with TRBJ1-1; 7 bases align to TRBD1. CDR1 SGHTA and CDR2 FQGNSA come from the germline V gene. The CDR3 is 16 amino acids. The V gene end was trimmed by 7 bases and the J gene end by 4 bases; junction bases not matched to a gene: 15. The CDR3 region has the DNA TGTGCCAGCACCCCCGAGGCGGGAAGGGGGCCCACTGAAGCTTTCTTT. This codes for CASTPEAGRGPTEAFF.

CDR3 DNA sequence: TGCAGCGTTTCGGTGGGGGGCAATCAGCCCCAGCATTTT. Translated: CSVSVGGNQPQHF. V and J are TRBV29-1 and TRBJ1-5, with TRBD1 as a possible D gene (5 bases). The CDR3 is 13 amino acids. CDR1 is SQVTM and CDR2 is ANQGSEA in the germline V gene. V lost 5 bases to trimming and J lost 2 bases, with 10 bases between them.

Worth noting for this clonotype: The junction does not match germline at one end; this may be a read error. The chain is built from TRBV10-1 and TRBJ2-5, with 11 nucleotides matching TRBD1. CDR1 is WNHNN and CDR2 is SYGVQD in the germline V gene (reference sequence). The CDR3 has 15 residues. CDR3 DNA sequence: TGTGCCAGCTCACCGGGACAGGGGGGCCCAGAGACCCAGTACTTC. Translating it yields CASSPGQGGPETQYF.